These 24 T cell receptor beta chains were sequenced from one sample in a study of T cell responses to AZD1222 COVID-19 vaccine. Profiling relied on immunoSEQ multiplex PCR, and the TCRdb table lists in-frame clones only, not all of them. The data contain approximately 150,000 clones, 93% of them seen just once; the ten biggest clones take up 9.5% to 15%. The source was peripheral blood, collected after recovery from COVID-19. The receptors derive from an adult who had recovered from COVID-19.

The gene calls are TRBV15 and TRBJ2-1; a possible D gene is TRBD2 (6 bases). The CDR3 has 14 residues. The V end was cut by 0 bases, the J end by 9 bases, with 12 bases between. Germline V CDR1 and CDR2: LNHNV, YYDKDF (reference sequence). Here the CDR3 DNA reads TGTGCCACCAGCAGAGATCGTCTAGCGAGTGAGCAGTTCTTC. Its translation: CATSRDRLASEQFF.

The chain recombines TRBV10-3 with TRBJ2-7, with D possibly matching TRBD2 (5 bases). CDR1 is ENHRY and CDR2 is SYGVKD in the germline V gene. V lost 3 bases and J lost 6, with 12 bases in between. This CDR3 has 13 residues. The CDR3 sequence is CAISEVWTSEQYF. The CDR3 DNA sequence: TGTGCCATCAGTGAAGTTTGGACTTCCGAGCAGTACTTC.

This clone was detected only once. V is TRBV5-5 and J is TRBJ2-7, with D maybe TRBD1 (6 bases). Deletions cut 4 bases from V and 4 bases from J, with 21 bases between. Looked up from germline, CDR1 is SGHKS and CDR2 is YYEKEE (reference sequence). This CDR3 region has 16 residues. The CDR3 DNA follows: TGTGCCAGCAGCGCCGAGACAGGTCGTCATTTTTACGAGCAGTACTTC. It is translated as CASSAETGRHFYEQYF.

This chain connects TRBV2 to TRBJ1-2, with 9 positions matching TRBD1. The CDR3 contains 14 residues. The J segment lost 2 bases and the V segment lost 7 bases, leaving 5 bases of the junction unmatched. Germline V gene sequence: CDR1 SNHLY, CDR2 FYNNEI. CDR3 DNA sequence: TGTGCCAGCACCCTTGGGACAGGGAACTATGGCTACACCTTC. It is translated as CASTLGTGNYGYTF.

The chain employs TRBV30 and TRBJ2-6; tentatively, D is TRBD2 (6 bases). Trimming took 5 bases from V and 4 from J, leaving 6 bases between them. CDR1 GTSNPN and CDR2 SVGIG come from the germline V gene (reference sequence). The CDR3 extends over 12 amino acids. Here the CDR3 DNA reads TGTGCCTGGGGAGGGGGGGCCAACGTCCTGACTTTC. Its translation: CAWGGGANVLTF.

The CDR3 reads CASSQDLLAGVTYNEQFF. CDR3 bases: TGTGCCAGCAGCCAAGACCTTCTAGCGGGAGTAACCTACAATGAGCAGTTCTTC. The V call is TRBV4-2, the J call TRBJ2-1; TRBD2 matches at 10 bases. CDR1 and CDR2 (germline): LGHNA, YNFKEQ. CDR3 length: 18 residues. The ends lost 0 bases at V and 2 bases at J; junction bases unmatched: 7.

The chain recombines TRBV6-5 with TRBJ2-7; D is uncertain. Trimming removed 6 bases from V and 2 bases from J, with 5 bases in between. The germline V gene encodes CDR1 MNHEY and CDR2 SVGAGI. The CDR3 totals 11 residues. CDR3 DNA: TGTGCCAGCAGCCACACCTACGAGCAGTACTTC. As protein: CASSHTYEQYF.

The CDR3 loop is CASRENSNQPQHF. The CDR3 region has the DNA TGTGCCAGCAGGGAAAATAGCAATCAGCCCCAGCATTTT. V gene TRBV2 combines with J gene TRBJ1-5, with no clear D. The CDR3 is 13 amino acids. V was trimmed by 6 bases and J by 0 bases, leaving 6 bases between them. Germline loops: CDR1 SNHLY, CDR2 FYNNEI.

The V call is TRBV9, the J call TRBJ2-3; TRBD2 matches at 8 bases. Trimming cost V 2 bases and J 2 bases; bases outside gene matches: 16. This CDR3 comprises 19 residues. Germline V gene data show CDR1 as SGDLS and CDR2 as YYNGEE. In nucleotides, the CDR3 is TGTGCCAGCAGCGTGACACAGGGCGCTAGCGGGCCGACCACAGATACGCAGTATTTT. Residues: CASSVTQGASGPTTDTQYF.

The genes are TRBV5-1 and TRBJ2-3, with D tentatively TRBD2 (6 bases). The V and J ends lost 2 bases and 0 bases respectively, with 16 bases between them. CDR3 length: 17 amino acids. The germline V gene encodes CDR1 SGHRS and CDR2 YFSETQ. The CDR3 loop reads CASSFLQGGGSTDTQYF. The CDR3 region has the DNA TGCGCCAGCAGCTTCCTTCAGGGAGGCGGGAGCACAGATACGCAGTATTTT.

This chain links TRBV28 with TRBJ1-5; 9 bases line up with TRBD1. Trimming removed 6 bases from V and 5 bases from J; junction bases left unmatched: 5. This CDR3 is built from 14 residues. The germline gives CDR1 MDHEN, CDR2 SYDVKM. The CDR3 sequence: CASSRDRDDQPQHF. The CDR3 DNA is TGTGCCAGCAGCCGGGACAGGGATGATCAGCCCCAGCATTTT.

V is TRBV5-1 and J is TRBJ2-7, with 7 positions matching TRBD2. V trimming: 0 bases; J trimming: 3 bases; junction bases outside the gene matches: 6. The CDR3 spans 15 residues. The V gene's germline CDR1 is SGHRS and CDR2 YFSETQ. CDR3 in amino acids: CASSLEPGGGYEQYF. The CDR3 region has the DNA TGCGCCAGCAGCTTGGAGCCTGGGGGGGGCTACGAGCAGTACTTC.

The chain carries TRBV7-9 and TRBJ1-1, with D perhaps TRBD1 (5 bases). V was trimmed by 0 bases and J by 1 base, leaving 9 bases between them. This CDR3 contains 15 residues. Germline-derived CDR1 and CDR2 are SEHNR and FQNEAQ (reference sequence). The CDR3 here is CASSLAGQGNTEAFF. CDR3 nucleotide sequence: TGTGCCAGCAGCTTAGCAGGGCAGGGGAACACTGAAGCTTTCTTT.

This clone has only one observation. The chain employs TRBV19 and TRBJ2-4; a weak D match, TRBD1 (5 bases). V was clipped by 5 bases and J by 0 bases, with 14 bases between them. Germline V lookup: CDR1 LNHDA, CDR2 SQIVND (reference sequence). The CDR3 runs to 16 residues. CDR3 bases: TGTGCCAGTAGTCCGCGACAGCCCCTAGCCAAAAACATTCAGTACTTC. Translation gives CASSPRQPLAKNIQYF.

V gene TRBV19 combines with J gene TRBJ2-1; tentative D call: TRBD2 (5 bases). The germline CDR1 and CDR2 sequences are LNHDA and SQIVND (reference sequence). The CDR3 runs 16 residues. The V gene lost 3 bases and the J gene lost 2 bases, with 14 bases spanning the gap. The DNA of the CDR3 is TGTGCCAGTAGTATTTGGAGGACCGATGCCTACAATGAGCAGTTCTTC. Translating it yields CASSIWRTDAYNEQFF.

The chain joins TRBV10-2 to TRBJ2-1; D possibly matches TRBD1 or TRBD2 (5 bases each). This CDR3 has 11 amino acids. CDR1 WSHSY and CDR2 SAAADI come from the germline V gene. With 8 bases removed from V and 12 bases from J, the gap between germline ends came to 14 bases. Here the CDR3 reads CASLAGAAQFF. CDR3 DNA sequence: TGCGCCAGCCTAGCCGGGGCTGCGCAGTTCTTC.

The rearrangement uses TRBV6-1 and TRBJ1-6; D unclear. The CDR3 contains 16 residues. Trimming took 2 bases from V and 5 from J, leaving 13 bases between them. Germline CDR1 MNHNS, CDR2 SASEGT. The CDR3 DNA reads TGTGCCAGCAGTGAACGACCCCCGAACAATAATTCACCCCTCCACTTT. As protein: CASSERPPNNNSPLHF.

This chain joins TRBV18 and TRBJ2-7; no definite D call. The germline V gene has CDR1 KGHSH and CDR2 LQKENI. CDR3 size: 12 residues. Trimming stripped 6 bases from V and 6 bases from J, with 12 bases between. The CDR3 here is CASSPGNTEQYF. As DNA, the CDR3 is TGTGCCAGCTCCCCGGGTAACACCGAGCAGTACTTC.

The CDR3 spells CASSLVNQGPFPNYGYTF. CDR3 DNA sequence: TGTGCCAGCAGCTTAGTGAACCAGGGCCCTTTTCCCAACTATGGCTACACCTTC. The J gene is TRBJ1-2, the V gene TRBV7-4; D possibly corresponds to TRBD1 (5 bases). Germline CDR1 SGHVT, CDR2 SQSDAQ. V shed 1 base and J shed 2 bases, with 20 bases lying between them. The CDR3 covers 18 residues. The whole variable domain, remainder taken from reference TRBV7-4 and TRBJ1-2, is GAGVSQSPRYKVAKRGRDVALRCDSISGHVTLYWYRQTLGQGSEVLTYSQSDAQRDKSGRPSGRFSAERPERSVSTLKIQRTEQGDSAVYLCASSLVNQGPFPNYGYTFGSGTRLTVV.

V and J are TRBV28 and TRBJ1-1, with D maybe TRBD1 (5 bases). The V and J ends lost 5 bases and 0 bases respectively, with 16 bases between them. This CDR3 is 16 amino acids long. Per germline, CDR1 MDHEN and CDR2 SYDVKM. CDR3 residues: CASSIHRGSMNTEAFF. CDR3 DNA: TGTGCCAGCAGTATACATCGGGGGTCCATGAACACTGAAGCTTTCTTT.

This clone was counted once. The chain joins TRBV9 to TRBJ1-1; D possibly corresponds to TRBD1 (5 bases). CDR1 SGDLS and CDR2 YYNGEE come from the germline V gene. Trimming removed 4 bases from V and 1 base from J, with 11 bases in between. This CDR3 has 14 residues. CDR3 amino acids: CASSPRTSNTEAFF. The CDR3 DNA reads TGTGCCAGCAGCCCCCGGACATCGAACACTGAAGCTTTCTTT.

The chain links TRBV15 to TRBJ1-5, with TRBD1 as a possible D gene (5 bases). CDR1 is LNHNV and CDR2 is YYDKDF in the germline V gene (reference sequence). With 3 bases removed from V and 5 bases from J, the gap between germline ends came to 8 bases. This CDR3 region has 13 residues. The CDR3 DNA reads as TGTGCCACCAGCAGCATCAGGGATCAGCCCCAGCATTTT. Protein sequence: CATSSIRDQPQHF. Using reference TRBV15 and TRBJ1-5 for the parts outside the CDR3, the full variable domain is DAMVIQNPRYQVTQFGKPVTLSCSQTLNHNVMYWYQQKSSQAPKLLFHYYDKDFNNEADTPDNFQSRRPNTSFCFLDIRSPGLGDTAMYLCATSSIRDQPQHFGDGTRLSIL.

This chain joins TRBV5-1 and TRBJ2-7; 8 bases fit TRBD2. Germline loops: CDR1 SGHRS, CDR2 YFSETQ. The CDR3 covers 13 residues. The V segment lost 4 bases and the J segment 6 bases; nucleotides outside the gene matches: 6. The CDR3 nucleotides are TGCGCCAGCAGCAGCCGGGAGGGAGGCGAGCAGTACTTC. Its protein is CASSSREGGEQYF.

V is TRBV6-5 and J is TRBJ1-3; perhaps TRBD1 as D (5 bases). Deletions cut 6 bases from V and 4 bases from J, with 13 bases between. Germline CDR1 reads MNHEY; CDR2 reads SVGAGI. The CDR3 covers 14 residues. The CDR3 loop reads CASRPPRAGNTIYF. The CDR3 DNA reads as TGTGCCAGCAGGCCCCCCAGGGCGGGAAACACCATATATTTT.